This T cell receptor (beta chain) was profiled in a study of T cells in Graves' hyperthyroidism and ophthalmopathy. On the study more broadly: Peripheral blood was collected at initial diagnosis, before any treatment. Overall study findings and caveats: In validation, the model predicted ophthalmopathy. These predictions came a median approximately 5.9 months before onset.

The V and J ends lost 2 bases and 0 bases respectively, with 14 bases between them. Germline V gene sequence: CDR1 MNHEY, CDR2 SVGEGT. This CDR3 contains 17 residues. This clonotype appeared a few times. Its specificity is unknown. Amplification of TCR beta CDR3 regions used RNA as the template. Primed by the HTBI set, a first-round RT-PCR was run on the TCR CDR3. TCRdb recomputed calls from the multiplex PCR reads with MiXCR, one row per CDR3 protein. This table has 500,000 or so distinct CDR3 sequences, approximately 16% appearing once. The sample taken for sequencing was blood. This TCR came from a woman younger than 45 with Graves' ophthalmopathy. The chain couples TRBV6-2 or TRBV6-3 to TRBJ1-3; possibly TRBD1 for D (5 bases). The CDR3 spells CASSYPAGGNSGNTIYF. For the CDR3, the DNA is TGTGCCAGCAGTTACCCAGCTGGGGGTAACTCTGGAAACACCATATATTTT.